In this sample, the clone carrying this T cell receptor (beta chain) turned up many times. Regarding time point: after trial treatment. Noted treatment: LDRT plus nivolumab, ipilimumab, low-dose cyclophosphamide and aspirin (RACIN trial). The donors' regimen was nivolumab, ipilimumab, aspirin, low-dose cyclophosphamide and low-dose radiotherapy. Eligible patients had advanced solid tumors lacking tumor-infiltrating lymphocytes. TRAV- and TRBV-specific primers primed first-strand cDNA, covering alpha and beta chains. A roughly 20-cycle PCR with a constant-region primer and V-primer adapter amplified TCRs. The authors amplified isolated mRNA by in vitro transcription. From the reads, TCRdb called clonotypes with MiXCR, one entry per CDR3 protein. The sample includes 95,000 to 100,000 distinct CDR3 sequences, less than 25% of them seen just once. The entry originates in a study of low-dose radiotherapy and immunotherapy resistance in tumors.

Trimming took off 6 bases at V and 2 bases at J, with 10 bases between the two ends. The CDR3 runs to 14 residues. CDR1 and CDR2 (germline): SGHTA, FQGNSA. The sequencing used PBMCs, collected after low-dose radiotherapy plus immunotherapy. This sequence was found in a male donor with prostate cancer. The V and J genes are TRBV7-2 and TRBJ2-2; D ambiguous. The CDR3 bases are TGTGCCAGCAGATCCGGATACAACACCGGGGAGCTGTTTTTT. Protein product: CASRSGYNTGELFF.